The 28 T cell receptor beta chains given below trace back to one sample, sequenced in a study of T-cell memory formation after mild COVID-19. TCRdb fed the 5' RACE reads into MiXCR, producing one record per CDR3 protein. The sample consists of fewer than 40,000 distinct CDR3 sequences, 9.5% to 12% of them appearing once. Sequencing was done on a sample of PBMCs or a T cell subset sorted from them (not recorded which). The receptor source for this set is a man between 18 and 29 years old who had mild COVID-19 (a few samples of this study predate the infection). Cell type and time point are not known.

The rearrangement joins TRBV7-6 to TRBJ1-6; maybe TRBD1 (6 bases). The CDR3 totals 19 residues. Trimming removed 2 bases from V and 1 base from J, with 18 bases in between. Germline V gives CDR1 SGHVS, CDR2 FNYEAQ. CDR3 in amino acids: CASSLKSQGLRSYNSPLHF. The CDR3 nucleotides are TGTGCCAGCAGCTTAAAGTCGCAGGGGCTGAGGTCCTATAATTCACCCCTCCACTTT.

For the CDR3, the DNA is TGTGCCAGCCCGCCCGGACAGGGATCCTACGAGCAGTACTTC. It encodes CASPPGQGSYEQYF. The genes are TRBV3-1 and TRBJ2-7, with 8 positions matching TRBD1. This CDR3 comprises 14 residues. The V gene's germline CDR1 is LGHDT and CDR2 YNNKEL (reference sequence). V lost 8 bases, J lost 1 base, and 7 bases stayed unmatched.

This clonotype showed up many times. The chain has TRBV12-3 or TRBV12-4 and TRBJ2-2, with D unclear. The CDR3 covers 14 residues. The ends were cut back, 5 bases at V and 1 base at J, with 8 bases in the middle. CDR3 nucleotides: TGTGCCAGCAGTCGCCAGCGGAACACCGGGGAGCTGTTTTTT. Encoded protein: CASSRQRNTGELFF.

The table lists this clonotype with many counts. This rearrangement joins TRBV12-3 or TRBV12-4 to TRBJ1-1; TRBD1 aligns across 7 bases. J lost 1 base, V lost 5 bases, and 4 bases had no gene match. The CDR3 consists of 14 residues. CDR3 region: CASSPGQSNTEAFF. CDR3 DNA sequence: TGTGCCAGCAGTCCGGGACAGTCGAACACTGAAGCTTTCTTT.

There are many counts of this clonotype. The CDR3 DNA follows: TGTGCCATCAGCGCGTCGGTTAACACCGGGGAGCTGTTTTTT. This sequence encodes CAISASVNTGELFF. This chain connects TRBV10-3 to TRBJ2-2; no clear D. The CDR3 extends over 14 amino acids. Germline assignment: CDR1 ENHRY and CDR2 SYGVKD. The V end was cut by 6 bases, the J end by 2 bases, with 10 bases between.

This clonotype was observed a handful of times. CDR3 residues: CASRGGGSWQPQHF. The CDR3 DNA reads TGTGCCAGCAGAGGGGGGGGGTCGTGGCAGCCCCAGCATTTT. V and J are TRBV6-1 and TRBJ1-5; maybe TRBD1 (6 bases). V lost 6 bases to trimming and J lost 7 bases, with 16 bases between them. Looked up from germline, CDR1 is MNHNS and CDR2 is SASEGT. The CDR3 sequence is 14 residues long.

This clonotype was observed many times. This rearrangement joins TRBV12-3 or TRBV12-4 to TRBJ1-2, with D unclear. V was trimmed by 6 bases and J by 0 bases, leaving 14 bases between them. CDR3 length: 15 residues. This CDR3 is CASRYWTPANYGYTF. The CDR3, as DNA: TGTGCCAGCAGGTATTGGACTCCAGCTAACTATGGCTACACCTTC.

The V gene is TRBV11-2, the J gene TRBJ2-5; D is unresolved. The length of the CDR3 is 11 residues. V was cut by 5 bases and J by 7 bases, with 8 bases left in between. Germline CDR1 SGHAT, CDR2 FQNNGV. DNA for the CDR3: TGTGCCAGCAGCACAGTGGGGACCCAGTACTTC. The encoded protein is CASSTVGTQYF.

This clonotype was picked up many times. The chain uses TRBV4-2 and TRBJ1-1; no definite D call. Trimming removed 0 bases at V and 0 bases at J, with 11 bases between. Germline assignment: CDR1 LGHNA and CDR2 YNFKEQ. The CDR3 spans 16 residues. In DNA form, the CDR3 reads TGTGCCAGCAGCCAAGATTGGCCGGGGATGAACACTGAAGCTTTCTTT. This encodes CASSQDWPGMNTEAFF.

This clonotype came up many times. The chain combines TRBV7-2 with TRBJ2-1; 8 nucleotides align to TRBD2. This CDR3 comprises 13 residues. Trimming removed 1 base from V and 12 bases from J; junction bases left unmatched: 5. Germline V gives CDR1 SGHTA, CDR2 FQGNSA. This chain's CDR3 is CASSLGREGWQFF. The CDR3 coding sequence is TGTGCCAGCAGCTTAGGACGGGAGGGCTGGCAGTTCTTC.

V usage is TRBV10-1 and J usage is TRBJ2-7, with 10 bases fitting TRBD1. The CDR3 is made up of 17 amino acids. V lost 2 bases, J lost 6 bases, and 13 bases stayed unmatched. From germline, CDR1 is WNHNN and CDR2 SYGVQD (reference sequence). The CDR3 bases are TGCGCCAGCAGTGAGAGGACCGGGACAGGGGATCTGGGCGAGCAGTACGTC. It yields the protein CASSERTGTGDLGEQYV.

This clonotype was observed many times. The V gene is TRBV4-1, the J gene TRBJ1-1; 8 bases are a match to TRBD1. The CDR3 has 14 amino acids. V shed 2 bases and J 7 bases; nucleotides not matched to a gene: 6. CDR1 and CDR2 from the germline V gene are MGHRA and YSYEKL. CDR3 loop: CASSQPTGEDEAFF. The CDR3 coding sequence is TGCGCCAGCAGCCAACCGACAGGGGAGGATGAAGCTTTCTTT.

There are many counts of this clonotype. The CDR3 DNA reads TGTGCCAGTAGTATCTCCAGGAGGGATCAGCCCCAGCATTTT. Its translation: CASSISRRDQPQHF. The chain uses TRBV19 and TRBJ1-5; D gene uncertain. This CDR3 spans 14 amino acids. Germline CDR1 reads LNHDA; CDR2 reads SQIVND (reference sequence). V was pared by 3 bases and J by 5 bases, with 11 bases between.

In its sample, this clonotype was seen many times. This chain connects TRBV6-6 to TRBJ1-1; 11 bases line up with TRBD1. J gave up 4 bases and V 7 bases, and 2 bases lay outside the gene matches. From germline, CDR1 is MNHNY and CDR2 SVGAGI (reference sequence). This CDR3 spans 13 amino acids. DNA for the CDR3: TGTGCCAGCACCGGGACAGGGGGCACTGAAGCTTTCTTT. Translation gives CASTGTGGTEAFF.

This clonotype appeared many times. V usage is TRBV3-1 and J usage is TRBJ2-5; no firm D call. From germline, CDR1 is LGHDT and CDR2 YNNKEL (reference sequence). Trimming left V 1 base short and J 2 bases short, with 8 bases between. The CDR3 consists of 14 residues. CDR3 sequence reads: CASSQGYPQETQYF. CDR3 coding DNA: TGTGCCAGCAGCCAAGGCTACCCACAAGAGACCCAGTACTTC.

Ten or more counts support this clonotype. The chain recombines TRBV11-2 with TRBJ1-2; D may be TRBD1 (6 bases). CDR3 length: 13 amino acids. V lost 4 bases, J lost 7 bases, and 13 bases lay in between. The germline V gene has CDR1 SGHAT and CDR2 FQNNGV. DNA for the CDR3: TGTGCCAGCAGCTCCGGAACAGGGTCTGGCTACACCTTC. Its translation is CASSSGTGSGYTF.

CDR3 protein: CASSQGYSTDTQYF. The CDR3 nucleotides read TGTGCCAGCAGCCAGGGCTACAGCACAGATACGCAGTATTTT. V gene TRBV7-2 combines with J gene TRBJ2-3, with D perhaps TRBD1 (5 bases). Trimming left V 5 bases short and J 0 bases short, with 9 bases between. The V gene's germline CDR1 is SGHTA and CDR2 FQGNSA. This CDR3 has 14 amino acids.

This clonotype occurred many times. The genes are TRBV5-6 and TRBJ2-7; either TRBD1 or TRBD2 may fit D (5 bases each). V was pared by 3 bases and J by 5 bases, with 15 bases between. Germline V gene data show CDR1 as SGHDT and CDR2 as YYEEEE. The CDR3 has 14 amino acids. CDR3 coding DNA: TGTGCCAGCAGCTCTCTTCAGGGAGTAGACGAGCAGTACGTC. Residues: CASSSLQGVDEQYV.

Concerning this clonotype: This clone may be a read error of a much larger clone one base away. The chain recombines TRBV7-3 with TRBJ1-1; tentatively, D is TRBD1 (5 bases). This CDR3 has 13 amino acids. Per germline, CDR1 SGHTA and CDR2 FQGTGA. Trimming took 2 bases from V and 1 from J, leaving 5 bases between them. CDR3 amino acids: CASSLDRNTEAFF. Written as DNA, the CDR3 is TGTGCCAGCAGCTTAGACAGGAACACTGAAGCTTTCTTT.

This chain links TRBV5-1 with TRBJ2-1, with 12 nucleotides matching TRBD2. CDR3 length equals 13 residues. CDR1 and CDR2 (germline): SGHRS, YFSETQ. The V and J ends lost 3 bases and 10 bases, in that order; junction bases with no gene match: 2. The CDR3 loop is CASSSTSGGEQFF. In DNA, the CDR3 is TGCGCCAGCAGCTCGACTAGCGGGGGCGAGCAGTTCTTC.

V and J are TRBV7-2 and TRBJ2-1, with TRBD1 as a possible D gene (6 bases). Trimming pared 5 bases from V and 9 bases from J, leaving 17 bases between. There are 14 residues in the CDR3. Germline lookup yields CDR1 SGHTA and CDR2 FQGNSA. CDR3 amino acids: CASSPDWRGGEQFF. DNA of the CDR3: TGTGCCAGCAGCCCGGACTGGCGAGGGGGTGAGCAGTTCTTC. Looking up the rest from reference TRBV7-2 and TRBJ2-1 gives the full variable domain: GAGVSQSPSNKVTEKGKDVELRCDPISGHTALYWYRQSLGQGLEFLIYFQGNSAPDKSGLPSDRFSAERTGGSVSTLTIQRTQQEDSAVYLCASSPDWRGGEQFFGPGTRLTVL.

This clonotype came up many times. The chain links TRBV29-1 to TRBJ2-2; D is undetermined. Per the germline V gene, CDR1 is SQVTM and CDR2 is ANQGSEA. The ends were cut back, 7 bases at V and 4 bases at J, with 7 bases in the middle. This CDR3 is built from 11 residues. CDR3 residues: CSGLVTGELFF. The CDR3 DNA is TGCAGCGGCCTTGTCACCGGGGAGCTGTTTTTT.

There are many counts of this clonotype. This chain connects TRBV5-6 to TRBJ2-2; 7 bases fit TRBD1. V trimming: 2 bases; J trimming: 7 bases; junction bases outside the gene matches: 11. The CDR3 sequence is 16 residues long. From germline, CDR1 is SGHDT and CDR2 YYEEEE. CDR3 amino acids: CASSFRRDSRGGELFF. As DNA, the CDR3 is TGTGCCAGCAGCTTTCGTAGGGACAGCCGAGGCGGGGAGCTGTTTTTT.

This clonotype was detected ten times or more. The chain links TRBV9 to TRBJ2-6; D gene uncertain. Trimming removed 0 bases at V and 1 base at J, with 5 bases between. This CDR3 spans 15 amino acids. The germline gives CDR1 SGDLS, CDR2 YYNGEE. The CDR3, as DNA: TGTGCCAGCAGCGTAGTAGGTTCTGGGGCCAACGTCCTGACTTTC. Its translation: CASSVVGSGANVLTF.

This clonotype was seen ten or more times. The chain recombines TRBV5-1 with TRBJ1-1, with unresolved D. This CDR3 has 15 residues. Trimming took off 4 bases at V and 1 base at J, with 14 bases between the two ends. Germline CDR1 and CDR2: SGHRS and YFSETQ. The CDR3 sequence is CASSPRVRENTEAFF. CDR3 DNA sequence: TGCGCCAGCAGCCCCCGTGTCAGAGAGAACACTGAAGCTTTCTTT.

This clonotype was recorded many times. The chain couples TRBV6-6 to TRBJ1-2; 7 bases match TRBD1. The ends lost 7 bases at V and 2 bases at J; junction bases unmatched: 7. Germline assignment: CDR1 MNHNY and CDR2 SVGAGI (reference sequence). The CDR3 length is 14 residues. The CDR3 sequence: CASNSPDRNYGYTF. In DNA form, the CDR3 reads TGTGCCAGCAACTCCCCGGACAGGAACTATGGCTACACCTTC.

This clonotype was recorded many times. This CDR3 is CASSYGGGRNTGELFF. The CDR3 coding sequence is TGCGCCAGCAGCTACGGAGGGGGGAGGAACACCGGGGAGCTGTTTTTT. The rearrangement uses TRBV4-3 and TRBJ2-2; TRBD1 or TRBD2 may be the D gene (6 bases each). This CDR3 region has 16 residues. V dropped 5 bases and J dropped 1 base, with 14 bases sitting between them. Germline CDR1 is LGHNA and CDR2 is YSLEER.

At least ten counts were recorded for this clonotype. The chain uses TRBV20-1 and TRBJ2-1; 7 nucleotides line up with TRBD2. CDR1 is DFQATT, CDR2 SNEGSKA, per germline (reference sequence). The CDR3 spans 16 residues. The junction had 7 bases not matched to a gene; V was cut back by 2 bases and J by 0 bases. The CDR3 here is CSARRSSGASYNEQFF. As DNA, the CDR3 is TGCAGTGCTAGACGGTCTAGCGGTGCCTCCTACAATGAGCAGTTCTTC.